This TCR beta chain was sequenced during a study of shared clonotypes between healthy human individuals. Study-wide findings and caveats: Shared clonotypes: 4.5% to 6.5% naive CD4, under 4% naive CD8, under 2.5% memory CD4, about 0.4% memory CD8. Non-shared clonotypes had lower generation probabilities than those shared by all four donors.

Authors' processing steps: As immunoSEQ supplied junction-only sequences (without quality scores), filtering differed. Libraries were prepared by immunoSEQ multiplex PCR; TCRdb keeps only in-frame clonotypes and omits some of them. V, J and clone size reflect that table, while D and trimming were determined from the DNA. The sample has millions of clones, 85% to 95% seen once. This clone was observed once. Its specificity is not known. Sequenced material: naive CD4+ T cells from PBMCs. Specified subset: CD45RA+ positively selected. This TCR was sampled from a man aged 18 to 30 in good health. Some clones in this sample may be carry-over from other donors' samples.

CDR3 region: CASRRAVSEKLFF. Here the CDR3 DNA reads TGTGCCAGCAGGAGGGCAGTTAGTGAAAAACTGTTTTTT. The chain carries TRBV2 and TRBJ1-4, with D unresolved. CDR1 and CDR2 (germline): SNHLY, FYNNEI. This CDR3 region has 13 residues. V was pared by 6 bases and J by 7 bases, with 12 bases between.